Presented here are 20 T cell receptor beta chains from one specimen sequenced in a study of cytomegalovirus exposure and HLA in healthy donors. Assay used: immunoSEQ multiplex PCR; TCRdb lists only in-frame clones, some missing. Of roughly 59,000 clones detected, over 90% appear once; the ten largest clones hold about 5%. The sequenced material came from PBMCs. The receptors derive from a man between 18 and 35 years old in good health and CMV-seropositive.

The chain recombines TRBV29-1 with TRBJ2-5, with 7 bases matching TRBD1. Germline CDR1 and CDR2: SQVTM and ANQGSEA. Germline trimming cut 3 bases from V and 4 bases from J; bases unmatched to any gene: 8. The CDR3 contains 14 residues. The CDR3 nucleotides read TGCAGCGTTGACTTATCAAGGGGGCCAGAGACCCAGTACTTC. This codes for CSVDLSRGPETQYF.

This clone was found a few times. This rearrangement joins TRBV27 to TRBJ2-3; D unresolved. V was pared by 6 bases and J by 0 bases, with 10 bases between. The CDR3 covers 14 residues. Germline loops: CDR1 MNHEY, CDR2 SMNVEV (reference sequence). CDR3 region: CASRPATSTDTQYF. The DNA of the CDR3 is TGTGCCAGCAGGCCCGCTACTAGCACAGATACGCAGTATTTT.

The CDR3 sequence is CASSSPGTVSYEQYF. CDR3 coding DNA: TGTGCCAGCAGTTCCCCTGGGACAGTCTCCTACGAGCAGTACTTC. This chain uses TRBV27 with TRBJ2-7, with TRBD1 matching 7 bases. This CDR3 has 15 residues. Germline V CDR1 and CDR2: MNHEY, SMNVEV (reference sequence). V trimming: 4 bases; J trimming: 0 bases; junction bases outside the gene matches: 6.

The chain combines TRBV19 with TRBJ2-3; 10 positions agree with TRBD1. CDR1 LNHDA and CDR2 SQIVND come from the germline V gene (reference sequence). The CDR3 loop spans 18 amino acids. V trimming: 6 bases; J trimming: 6 bases; junction bases outside the gene matches: 18. CDR3 residues: CASRRTGGSAGGSDTQYF. The CDR3 nucleotides are TGTGCCAGTAGACGGACAGGGGGTTCGGCGGGAGGTTCGGATACGCAGTATTTT.

This chain uses TRBV4-1 with TRBJ2-3; no clear D. The germline V and J ends were trimmed by 0 bases and 0 bases, with 22 bases remaining between them. The CDR3 is 20 amino acids. The germline gives CDR1 MGHRA, CDR2 YSYEKL. The CDR3 DNA reads TGCGCCAGCAGCCAAGAGGCTAGTTCACGGGTTATAACTAGCACAGATACGCAGTATTTT. It translates to CASSQEASSRVITSTDTQYF.

This rearrangement joins TRBV27 to TRBJ2-2; 13 bases are a match to TRBD2. The CDR3 is 18 residues long. The V and J ends lost 5 bases and 6 bases, in that order; junction bases with no gene match: 12. CDR1 is MNHEY and CDR2 is SMNVEV in the germline V gene (reference sequence). The CDR3 nucleotides read TGTGCCAGCAGTCCACGAAGGACTAGCGGGAGAGGGCCCGGGGAGCTGTTTTTT. It yields the protein CASSPRRTSGRGPGELFF.

In its sample, this clone was seen a few times. The chain couples TRBV4-1 to TRBJ2-7; TRBD2 agrees at 10 bases. The CDR3 runs 16 residues. Trimming took 4 bases from V and 7 from J; bases not matched to a gene: 13. CDR1 MGHRA and CDR2 YSYEKL come from the germline V gene. For the CDR3, the DNA is TGCGCCAGCAGCCCGGGCACTAGCGGGAACTCTTGGGAGCAGTACTTC. Its translation is CASSPGTSGNSWEQYF.

The rearrangement uses TRBV9 and TRBJ2-1; weak D call: TRBD2 (5 bases). The CDR3 sequence is 13 residues long. The germline V gene has CDR1 SGDLS and CDR2 YYNGEE. Trimming cost V 2 bases and J 9 bases, with 12 bases left between them. CDR3 protein: CASSVLREGEQFF. The CDR3 DNA sequence: TGTGCCAGCAGCGTCCTCCGGGAAGGTGAGCAGTTCTTC.

The V gene is TRBV14, the J gene TRBJ2-1, with TRBD2 as a possible D gene (5 bases). CDR3 length equals 16 residues. Germline lookup yields CDR1 SGHDN and CDR2 FVKESK. V lost 4 bases and J 4 bases, leaving 17 bases between the germline ends. The CDR3 sequence: CASSPGVARSYNEQFF. The CDR3, as DNA: TGTGCCAGCAGCCCCGGGGTAGCGCGATCATACAATGAGCAGTTCTTC.

The chain has TRBV21-1 and TRBJ1-1. TRBV21-1 is a pseudogene. There are 10 residues in the CDR3. CDR3 in amino acids: CASIASEAFF. CDR3 bases: TGTGCCAGCATCGCGAGTGAAGCTTTCTTT.

The genes are TRBV9 and TRBJ2-7, with a tentative D call TRBD2 (7 bases). The germline CDR1 and CDR2 sequences are SGDLS and YYNGEE. V lost 4 bases and J 7 bases, leaving 21 bases between the germline ends. CDR3 size: 15 residues. The CDR3 region has the DNA TGTGCCAGCAGCCCTAGAGGGGGAGGGCCCATGGAGCAGTACTTC. Protein: CASSPRGGGPMEQYF.

The genes are TRBV7-9 and TRBJ2-7; D is unclear. Germline loops: CDR1 SEHNR, CDR2 FQNEAQ (reference sequence). The CDR3 length is 14 residues. Trimming left V 0 bases short and J 1 base short, with 7 bases between. CDR3: CASSLARASYEQYF. DNA for the CDR3: TGTGCCAGCAGCTTAGCGCGAGCATCCTACGAGCAGTACTTC.

The chain carries TRBV30 and TRBJ2-7; D is uncertain. Germline V gene sequence: CDR1 GTSNPN, CDR2 SVGIG (reference sequence). Trimming took off 6 bases at V and 1 base at J, with 10 bases between the two ends. The CDR3 contains 12 residues. CDR3 protein: CACNSGSYEQYF. CDR3 DNA: TGTGCCTGCAACTCGGGTTCCTACGAGCAGTACTTC. The variable domain in full, completed from reference TRBV30 and TRBJ2-7, reads SQTIHQWPATLVQPVGSPLSLECTVEGTSNPNLYWYRQAAGRGLQLLFYSVGIGQISSEVPQNLSASRPQDRQFILSSKKLLLSDSGFYLCACNSGSYEQYFGPGTRLTVT.

The chain couples TRBV28 to TRBJ1-2; TRBD1 agrees at 8 bases. The trim removed 2 bases at V and 0 bases at J, leaving 5 bases unmatched. Germline V gene data show CDR1 as MDHEN and CDR2 as SYDVKM. The CDR3 contains 16 residues. In DNA, the CDR3 is TGTGCCAGCAGTTTAATAGGACAGGGCACTAACTATGGCTACACCTTC. It translates to CASSLIGQGTNYGYTF.

The chain is built from TRBV27 and TRBJ1-1, with D perhaps matching TRBD1 (5 bases). The CDR3 totals 14 residues. V lost 5 bases and J 4 bases, leaving 14 bases between the germline ends. Per germline, CDR1 MNHEY and CDR2 SMNVEV (reference sequence). This chain's CDR3 is CASSPPGGGTEAFF. For the CDR3, the DNA is TGTGCCAGCAGTCCACCCGGGGGGGGCACTGAAGCTTTCTTT.

This clone appeared once. The chain has TRBV7-3 and TRBJ2-6; D is possibly TRBD1 (6 bases). This CDR3 spans 17 amino acids. The ends were cut back, 5 bases at V and 0 bases at J, with 14 bases in the middle. Germline values: CDR1 SGHTA, CDR2 FQGTGA. The CDR3 coding sequence is TGTGCCAGCAGCCCTTACCCGACAGGCTCTGGGGCCAACGTCCTGACTTTC. Translation: CASSPYPTGSGANVLTF. Full variable domain (outside the CDR3, taken from reference TRBV7-3 and TRBJ2-6): GAGVSQTPSNKVTEKGKYVELRCDPISGHTALYWYRQSLGQGPEFLIYFQGTGAADDSGLPNDRFFAVRPEGSVSTLKIQRTERGDSAVYLCASSPYPTGSGANVLTFGAGSRLTVL.

This rearrangement joins TRBV11-3 to TRBJ1-5; 10 bases line up with TRBD1. The CDR3 covers 19 residues. J gave up 0 bases and V 2 bases, and 10 bases lay outside the gene matches. The germline V gene encodes CDR1 SGHNT and CDR2 YENEEA. CDR3 nucleotide sequence: TGTGCCAGCAGCTTAAAAAGGACAGGGGGTCATTATAGCAATCAGCCCCAGCATTTT. As protein: CASSLKRTGGHYSNQPQHF. Combining the CDR3 with reference TRBV11-3 and TRBJ1-5 gives the whole variable domain EAGVVQSPRYKIIEKKQPVAFWCNPISGHNTLYWYLQNLGQGPELLIRYENEEAVDDSQLPKDRFSAERLKGVDSTLKIQPAELGDSAVYLCASSLKRTGGHYSNQPQHFGDGTRLSIL.

The chain recombines TRBV4-1 with TRBJ1-4, with TRBD1 matching 9 bases. V lost 0 bases and J lost 5; bases outside the gene matches: 10. Germline V gene sequence: CDR1 MGHRA, CDR2 YSYEKL. The CDR3 loop spans 18 amino acids. The CDR3 DNA reads as TGCGCCAGCAGCCAAGAGGGGAACAGGGGGCTGTTCAATGAAAAACTGTTTTTT. Translated: CASSQEGNRGLFNEKLFF.

V usage is TRBV4-1 and J usage is TRBJ1-5, with 7 bases matching TRBD1. CDR1 MGHRA and CDR2 YSYEKL come from the germline V gene. V lost 1 base and J lost 2; bases outside the gene matches: 5. The CDR3 has 16 amino acids. The CDR3 loop is CASSQAADRGNQPQHF. CDR3 nucleotides: TGCGCCAGCAGCCAAGCCGCCGACAGGGGCAATCAGCCCCAGCATTTT.

The V and J genes are TRBV7-8 and TRBJ2-7; TRBD2 might be the D (6 bases). Germline-derived CDR1 and CDR2 are SGHVS and FQNEAQ. CDR3 length: 16 residues. Trimming stripped 1 base from V and 2 bases from J, with 15 bases between. CDR3 sequence reads: CASSLGRGTGTYEQYF. The CDR3 DNA follows: TGTGCCAGCAGCTTAGGACGCGGGACTGGGACCTACGAGCAGTACTTC.